The T cell receptor beta chain described here comes from a study of cytomegalovirus exposure and HLA in healthy donors (TCRdb year 2017). About the investigation overall: In an earlier analysis of about 560 of the donors, roughly 300 Gb of sequence data and 100 million or so unique TCR beta sequences from about 180 million T cells were reported. All discovery cohort repertoires had been generated using a single sequencing platform. The aim of the study was to test whether cataloging public T cell receptors could identify signatures of past pathogen exposure. Among over 350 genotyped donors of the cohort, an average of approximately 230,000 unique TCR beta nucleotide sequences were sequenced per donor, roughly a sixth of them non-productive. Around 320 gigabases of sequencing data and approximately 85 million unique TCR sequences were included in an early release covering roughly 700 HLA-typed donors. HLA typing included class I and class II loci at four-digit resolution. The study used immunosequencing to profile the T cell repertoires of about 670 subjects and linked those repertoires to cytomegalovirus serostatus. A later analysis re-analyzed previously published TCR beta repertoires from 500 to 700 donors and added high-resolution HLA genotyping to study TCR occurrence patterns. A separate validation cohort of approximately 120 different subjects was used in addition to the roughly 700-subject first cohort. Donor age, sex, ethnicity and CMV serostatus were compiled together with the repertoire data. A later genetic analysis used genome-wide SNP genotypes for about three fifths of the 666 donors, treating that subset as a discovery cohort. The genetic ancestry cluster associated with self-reported Caucasian donors included 81% of the 398 genotyped donors. In an earlier analysis of 500 to 650 of the donors, high-throughput TCR beta sequencing was used to judge whether each TCR beta V gene segment behaved as functional or pseudogenic. A handful of DR-DQ haplotypes were handled as single units for association and clustering because linkage in the cohort was strong. The study combined high-throughput TCR immunosequencing, statistical association of individual TCRs with disease status, and machine learning to predict cytomegalovirus infection status. Rather than drawing on any new phenotypic data, the later analysis identified candidate immune exposures from TCR beta sequences and the way those sequences occurred across donors. The number of typed donors differed by locus: about 620-640 for A, B, C, DRB1 and DQB1; 500 to 550 for DQA1; some 590 for DPA1; and roughly 470 for DPB1.

Remarks on this clone: What this receptor recognizes is not known.

V is clipped by 2 bases and J by 9 bases, and the sequence between their germline boundaries is 10 bases long. The CDR3 measures 12 amino acids from cysteine to phenylalanine. The CDR3 DNA has 36 bases and is translated from base 1. For CDR1 and CDR2, the germline V gene lists SGHTA and FQGTGA. The cohort comprised 670 or so healthy bone marrow donors. Cohort members were all nominally healthy when sampled, although unrecorded immune exposures were likely present. The donor tested CMV seronegative, placing the donor among the 352 seronegative members of the cohort. Every donor gave a peripheral blood sample, and the peripheral blood mononuclear cells from that sample were used for TCR beta sequencing. The Qiagen DNeasy Blood Extraction Kit was used to extract genomic DNA from the blood cell samples. The paper's findings and limits, for the study overall: Correlated functional status among segregating V segments might reflect linkage disequilibrium, but an unknown experimental factor could not be ruled out. Roughly 17 rarely observed V segments, including chromosome 9 orphons, were excluded from the earlier analysis of about 600 of the donors because counts were too low. Only TCR beta chains were sequenced in this cohort, and the absence of alpha or paired-chain data limited detectable features. Sequencing depth was assumed to be roughly uniform across donors in the presence/absence analyses, though that assumption may not hold. Most CMV-associated TCR beta chains appeared to be HLA-restricted in a later analysis, and the HLA associations seemed to be driven largely by CMV exposure. Immune exposure information for the cohort was limited to CMV serostatus. Some IMGT-functional V segments, including TRBV6-2 and TRBV6-3, could not be distinguished by the 87-base-pair reads and were therefore excluded. A later genetic analysis associated a missense DCLRE1C variant with V-gene and J-gene trimming of TCR beta chains, and an independent cohort replicated the association. According to a later analysis, parvovirus B19, influenza, CMV and Epstein-Barr virus appeared linked to several top co-occurrence clusters. According to the authors, the approach could potentially be generalized to other disease states and immunological phenotypes. A further reported finding was that TCR beta sequences accurately predicted the HLA-A and HLA-B alleles for most subjects in the first cohort. A few of the identified cytomegalovirus-associated TCR beta chains were confirmed in vitro to be specific for cytomegalovirus antigens. Across donors, most TCR sequences were observed very rarely, whereas some public TCRs were present in many individuals. Cytomegalovirus status was reported to be diagnosed by the classifier with high specificity and sensitivity in both the original and validation cohorts. The study listed 170 or so TCR beta chains as associated with cytomegalovirus. In an earlier analysis of several hundred of the donors, most TCR beta V segments were observed in productive rearrangements about 87% or about 30% of the time, broadly matching IMGT annotations. Strong co-occurrence of HLA alleles, especially DR and DQ, made assigning TCR associations to individual alleles difficult. The sequencing pipeline was judged likely to have produced a cluster of highly shared sequence variants as a technical artifact. Specific HLA alleles were associated with 16,951 TCR beta sequences at a false discovery rate of 0.05 in a later analysis. A later analysis found that HLA-associated TCR beta chains were more clonally expanded and had lower generation probabilities than equally common non-associated chains. HLA typing was unavailable for some donors at each locus, so association tests used only the typed subset. In a later genetic analysis, fewer N-insertions in productive TCRs were reported among donors in an Asian-associated ancestry cluster than the roughly 640-donor mean. In a later analysis, the rate of TCR association differed among HLA loci, with DRB1 alleles having the most associated TCRs and HLA-C alleles having the fewest.

Library creation used the immunoSEQ multiplex PCR assay. A mixture of 60 forward primers for TCR Vbeta segments and 13 reverse primers for TCR Jbeta segments was used in the multiplex PCR. The CDR3 region of rearranged TCR beta genes was amplified from genomic DNA with a multiplex PCR assay. On the Illumina HiSeq System, the amplified TCR beta libraries were sequenced as 87-base-pair reads. Under the source paper's analysis protocol: Across the 600 to 700 repertoires, a later analysis counted 78 million or so unique TCR beta chains, roughly 11 million of which were shared by at least two donors. A nearest-neighbor algorithm error-corrected the raw reads and collapsed the reads into unique sequences, merging closely related sequences to remove PCR and sequencing errors. V, D and J gene segments were assigned by aligning CDR3 sequences to IMGT reference sequences. For a sequence to be retained, a match of at least six nucleotides was required to both a V gene segment and a J gene segment. Rearrangements were called productive when the CDR3 lacked stop codons and stayed in frame with V and J; all others were non-productive. Following IMGT convention, CDR3 was defined as the stretch from the second conserved V-encoded cysteine up to the conserved J-encoded phenylalanine. The earlier analysis of 450 to 750 of the donors excluded any sequence lacking an unambiguous match to a single V gene segment. In an earlier analysis of 587 of the donors, a V segment was called functional when productive rearrangements were above 56.7%, and segregating when the standard deviation between donors exceeded 5%. To diagnose cytomegalovirus status from the catalog of TCR beta chain sequences, a statistical classification framework was built. In a later analysis, V and J genes were assigned by comparing TCR nucleotide sequences against IMGT/GENE-DB human TR gene sequences. In a later analysis, CDR3 sequences and most-parsimonious VDJ recombination scenarios were assigned using the TCRdist pipeline. A later analysis defined each TCR beta chain by its CDR3 amino acid sequence plus V-gene family, and excluded reads lacking a unique V-gene family. As a way to deal with suspected cross-contamination and a sequencing artifact, a later analysis dropped roughly 600 nucleotide sequences that were highly shared and had low generation probability. In a later analysis, a clonal expansion index was calculated for each public chain from normalized within-repertoire ranks of inferred template counts. Generation probabilities in a later analysis came from a VDJ recombination model fitted to out-of-frame rearrangements, and those results were checked against IGoR. In a later analysis, TCR-TCR, TCR-HLA and TCR-CMV co-occurrence was scored with hypergeometric tests, and a repertoire-size bias correction was applied to TCR pairs. A later analysis estimated false discovery rates by permuting HLA or CMV assignments 20 times. In a later analysis, co-occurring TCRs were grouped with DBSCAN, and TCRdist sequence similarity was added when clustering was performed within HLA-allele-positive subsets. Repertoires with fewer than 30,000 or more than 120,000 public chains, plus five repertoires with anomalous nucleotide sharing, were excluded from co-occurrence clustering. Imported from immuneACCESS, the table was reduced by TCRdb to in-frame sequences with V and J called. These copies leave out some clones; in studies compared against another copy, an unresolved V gene accounts for under half, and the cause of the remainder is not known. D and trimming were read from the DNA, whereas the V and J calls and clone size are those reported in that table. The sample's own table lists 140,000 to 150,000 clones. The ten top clones hold approximately 1% of the sample.

This sequence was found in a male donor in good health and CMV-seronegative. Recombination linked TRBV7-3 to TRBJ2-5; the D region possibly corresponds to TRBD2 (6 bases align). Specimen: PBMCs. The CDR3 has the sequence CASSLGRGPQYF. The DNA sequence is TGTGCCAGCAGCTTAGGGCGGGGTCCCCAGTACTTC.